The present entry profiles one T cell receptor beta chain with its context. The antigen is unknown. J was trimmed by 2 bases and V by 5 bases; bases with no gene match: 9. CDR1 and CDR2 from the germline V gene are MGHDK and SYGVNS. There are 16 residues in the CDR3. This sample stems from a study of Graves' ophthalmopathy and Graves' hyperthyroidism. Study-level information: Hyperthyroidism was classified as stable if no ophthalmopathy occurred within 18 months of follow-up.

Study conclusions and caveats: Distinction of ophthalmopathy from stable hyperthyroidism by a 13-signature model reached 85% to 90% sensitivity and 75% to 83% specificity. Most thyroid clonotypes expanded beyond 0.001 frequency were also found in blood.

Scientists amplified the TCR beta CDR3 regions from RNA transcripts. In the first round, RT-PCR was carried out with HTBI primers, and a multiplex PCR formed the second round. MiXCR was run by TCRdb on the multiplex PCR reads, yielding one entry per CDR3 protein. Among around 1,200,000 distinct CDR3 sequences, 35% to 40% were seen once, and the ten largest hold over 8.5%. The evidence that diagnosis relied on was clinical symptoms, serum thyroxine, TRAb, thyroid ultrasound and orbital computed tomography. The clonotype originates from an adult man with Graves' hyperthyroidism. The chain employs TRBV25-1 and TRBJ2-5; 9 bases agree with TRBD1. Material for sequencing was peripheral blood or thyroid tissue (not recorded which). The CDR3 DNA follows: TGTGCCAGCAGTAGAGGCGGACAGGGGACACAAGAGACCCAGTACTTC. Translation: CASSRGGQGTQETQYF.